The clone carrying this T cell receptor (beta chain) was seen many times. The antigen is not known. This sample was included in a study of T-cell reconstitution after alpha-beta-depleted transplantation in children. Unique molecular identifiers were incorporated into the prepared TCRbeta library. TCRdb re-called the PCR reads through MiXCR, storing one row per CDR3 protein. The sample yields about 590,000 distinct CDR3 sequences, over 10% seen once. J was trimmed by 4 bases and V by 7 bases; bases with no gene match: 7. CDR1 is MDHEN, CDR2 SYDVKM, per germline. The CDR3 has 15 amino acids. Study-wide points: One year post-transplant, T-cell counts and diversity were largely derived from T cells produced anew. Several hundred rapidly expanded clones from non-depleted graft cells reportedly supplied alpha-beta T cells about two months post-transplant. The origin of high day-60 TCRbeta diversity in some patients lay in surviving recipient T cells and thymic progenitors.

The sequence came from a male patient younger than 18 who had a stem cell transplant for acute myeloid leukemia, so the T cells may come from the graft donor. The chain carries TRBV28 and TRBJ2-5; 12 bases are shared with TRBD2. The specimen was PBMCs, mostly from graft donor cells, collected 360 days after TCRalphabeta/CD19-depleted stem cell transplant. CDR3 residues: CASMRASGRAETQYF. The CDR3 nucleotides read TGTGCCAGCATGCGCGCTAGCGGGAGGGCAGAGACCCAGTACTTC. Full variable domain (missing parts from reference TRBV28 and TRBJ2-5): DVKVTQSSRYLVKRTGEKVFLECVQDMDHENMFWYRQDPGLGLRLIYFSYDVKMKEKGDIPEGYSVSREKKERFSLILESASTNQTSMYLCASMRASGRAETQYFGPGTRLLVL.